A selection of T cell receptor beta chains follows, all from one sample in a study of regulatory dendritic cells for organ transplantation. Method: immunoSEQ multiplex PCR; TCRdb's copy keeps in-frame clones and lacks some. This repertoire shows over 25,000 clones, approximately 80% found once; its top ten account for approximately 0.1%. The sample was naive CD4+ T cells from blood. The receptors derive from a human donor in good health. Each CDR3 is given with its conserved first and last residue. The order of the fields is J gene, clone size, V gene, D gene, CDR3 protein, CDR3 DNA. A D gene is named only where the DNA matches it firmly. Size values are once, few and many counts, or a class for expanded clones, and some rows have none.

j_gene: TRBJ2-4; abundance: .; v_gene: TRBV6-4; d_gene: TRBD2; CDR3aa: CASSQRGGVKNIQYF; CDR3nt: TGTGCCAGCAGCCAGCGGGGGGGCGTGAAAAACATTCAGTACTTC
j_gene: TRBJ2-5; abundance: .; v_gene: TRBV5-1; d_gene: TRBD2; CDR3aa: CASRVAGEQETQYF; CDR3nt: TGCGCCAGCAGAGTAGCGGGGGAGCAAGAGACCCAGTACTTC
j_gene: TRBJ2-2; abundance: .; v_gene: TRBV11-2; d_gene: TRBD2; CDR3aa: CASSFRAGGANTGELFF; CDR3nt: TGTGCCAGCAGCTTTAGAGCGGGGGGCGCGAACACCGGGGAGCTGTTTTTT
j_gene: TRBJ1-4; abundance: .; v_gene: TRBV5-1; d_gene: TRBD1; CDR3aa: CASSQGVDSDPEKLFF; CDR3nt: TGCGCCAGCAGCCAGGGGGTCGACAGCGACCCCGAAAAACTGTTTTTT
j_gene: TRBJ1-1; abundance: once; v_gene: TRBV7-7; d_gene: .; CDR3aa: CASSLAENTEAFF; CDR3nt: TGTGCCTCATCATTAGCAGAGAACACTGAAGCTTTCTTT
j_gene: TRBJ1-2; abundance: .; v_gene: TRBV10-3; d_gene: .; CDR3aa: CAISDPLGGGSYGYTF; CDR3nt: TGTGCCATCAGTGACCCACTAGGGGGGGGCTCCTATGGCTACACCTTC
j_gene: TRBJ2-4; abundance: .; v_gene: TRBV5-1; d_gene: TRBD2; CDR3aa: CASSLTSGGDIQYF; CDR3nt: TGCGCCAGCAGCTTGACAAGCGGGGGGGACATTCAGTACTTC
j_gene: TRBJ1-6; abundance: .; v_gene: TRBV5-1; d_gene: TRBD1; CDR3aa: CASSLAGGQGNSPLHF; CDR3nt: TGCGCCAGCAGCTTGGCCGGGGGACAGGGGAATTCACCCCTCCACTTT
j_gene: TRBJ1-5; abundance: few; v_gene: TRBV2; d_gene: .; CDR3aa: CASVPGNDQPQHF; CDR3nt: TGTGCCAGCGTGCCAGGGAATGACCAGCCCCAGCATTTT
j_gene: TRBJ2-6; abundance: .; v_gene: TRBV5-1; d_gene: .; CDR3aa: CASSVQNSGANVLTF; CDR3nt: TGCGCCAGCAGCGTACAGAACTCTGGGGCCAACGTCCTGACTTTC
j_gene: TRBJ2-1; abundance: .; v_gene: TRBV5-4; d_gene: .; CDR3aa: CASSSSLGGGSYNEQFF; CDR3nt: TGTGCCAGCAGCTCTTCGTTAGGGGGGGGCTCCTACAATGAGCAGTTCTTC
j_gene: TRBJ2-7; abundance: .; v_gene: TRBV11-2; d_gene: .; CDR3aa: CASSFTYEQYF; CDR3nt: TGTGCCAGCAGCTTTACATACGAGCAGTACTTC
j_gene: TRBJ1-1; abundance: .; v_gene: TRBV5-1; d_gene: TRBD1; CDR3aa: CASSLVQGVNTEAFF; CDR3nt: TGCGCCAGCAGCTTGGTTCAGGGGGTGAACACTGAAGCTTTCTTT
j_gene: TRBJ1-3; abundance: .; v_gene: TRBV7-8; d_gene: .; CDR3aa: CASSLVHSSGNTIYF; CDR3nt: TGTGCCAGCAGCTTAGTGCATAGCTCTGGAAACACCATATATTTT
j_gene: TRBJ1-5; abundance: .; v_gene: TRBV18; d_gene: .; CDR3aa: CASSFHRDQPQHF; CDR3nt: TGTGCCAGCTCATTTCACAGGGATCAGCCCCAGCATTTT
j_gene: TRBJ2-6; abundance: .; v_gene: TRBV7-9; d_gene: TRBD1; CDR3aa: CGQGNLSGANVLTF; CDR3nt: TGTGGACAGGGAAACCTCTCTGGGGCCAACGTCCTGACTTTC
j_gene: TRBJ2-7; abundance: .; v_gene: TRBV7-9; d_gene: .; CDR3aa: CASSPVGGSVRYEQYF; CDR3nt: TGTGCCAGCAGCCCCGTAGGGGGATCGGTACGCTACGAGCAGTACTTC
j_gene: TRBJ2-7; abundance: .; v_gene: TRBV9; d_gene: TRBD1; CDR3aa: CASSLGTGASYEQYF; CDR3nt: TGTGCCAGCAGCCTCGGGACAGGAGCCTCCTACGAGCAGTACTTC
j_gene: TRBJ1-1; abundance: .; v_gene: TRBV5-1; d_gene: TRBD1; CDR3aa: CASSWGQRGAEAFF; CDR3nt: TGCGCCAGCAGCTGGGGACAGAGAGGCGCTGAAGCTTTCTTT
j_gene: TRBJ2-5; abundance: .; v_gene: TRBV6-1; d_gene: .; CDR3aa: CASSVAGVQETQYF; CDR3nt: TGTGCCAGCAGTGTGGCAGGGGTCCAAGAGACCCAGTACTTC
j_gene: TRBJ2-1; abundance: .; v_gene: TRBV6-5; d_gene: TRBD2; CDR3aa: CASSYQAGSYNEQFF; CDR3nt: TGTGCCAGCAGCTACCAAGCGGGGTCCTACAATGAGCAGTTCTTC
j_gene: TRBJ1-2; abundance: .; v_gene: TRBV7-9; d_gene: TRBD1; CDR3aa: CASSRGQGADYGYTF; CDR3nt: TGTGCCAGCAGCAGGGGACAGGGGGCTGACTATGGCTACACCTTC
j_gene: TRBJ2-2; abundance: .; v_gene: TRBV19; d_gene: TRBD1; CDR3aa: CASSGWTGRTGELFF; CDR3nt: TGTGCCAGTAGTGGGTGGACAGGGAGAACCGGGGAGCTGTTTTTT
j_gene: TRBJ2-1; abundance: .; v_gene: TRBV5-4; d_gene: TRBD2; CDR3aa: CASSFAGGAYNEQFF; CDR3nt: TGTGCCAGCAGTTTTGCGGGGGGCGCCTACAATGAGCAGTTCTTC
j_gene: TRBJ2-1; abundance: .; v_gene: TRBV6-5; d_gene: TRBD2; CDR3aa: CASRPTGGAGDEQFF; CDR3nt: TGTGCCAGCAGACCTACCGGGGGGGCCGGAGATGAGCAGTTCTTC
j_gene: TRBJ1-2; abundance: .; v_gene: TRBV5-1; d_gene: .; CDR3aa: CASSFTSPSDGYTF; CDR3nt: TGCGCCAGCAGCTTCACCTCCCCTTCAGATGGCTACACCTTC
j_gene: TRBJ2-7; abundance: once; v_gene: TRBV29-1; d_gene: .; CDR3aa: CSVVRSGSNEQYF; CDR3nt: TGCAGCGTTGTTCGGTCAGGGTCCAACGAGCAGTACTTC